Each of the 23 T cell receptor beta chains below was sequenced from the same sample in a study of blood T cells in healthy people across ages (dated by TCRdb to about 2015). The library was prepared using 5' RACE. The sequencer listed for this sample is Illumina HiSeq 2500. The second PCR ran for roughly 6 to 11 cycles and used a J-beta primer mix along with a sample-barcoded 5' primer. TCRdb itself trimmed the public reads at Q25 with fastp, ran MiXCR and retained productive beta chains. Rows merge per CDR3 protein into single entries with the most common DNA and genes. For this sample there are about a million distinct CDR3 sequences; roughly 50% appear just once. The ten largest clones take up around 21% of the sample. Sequenced sample: blood. These receptors all stem from a woman aged 55-69 years in good health.

Written as DNA, the CDR3 is TGTGCCAGCAGCGCCGGTTTTTTGCTAGCGGGAGGATTCGGTGAGCAGTTCTTC. Its translation: CASSAGFLLAGGFGEQFF. The rearrangement uses TRBV9 and TRBJ2-1, with 11 bases aligning to TRBD2. The CDR3 is 18 residues long. V lost 3 bases, J lost 9 bases, and 17 bases stayed unmatched. The germline gives CDR1 SGDLS, CDR2 YYNGEE.

The CDR3 nucleotides read TGTGCCAGCAGTGCGAATTTGAAACGGGACTACAATGAGCAGTTCTTC. Its translation is CASSANLKRDYNEQFF. The genes are TRBV25-1 and TRBJ2-1; possible D gene TRBD2, 5 bases. Trimming cost V 4 bases and J 3 bases, with 16 bases left between them. The CDR3 consists of 16 residues. Germline CDR1 MGHDK, CDR2 SYGVNS.

This clonotype has only a few counts. V gene TRBV20-1 combines with J gene TRBJ2-3; D call uncertain. This CDR3 is 12 amino acids long. V gave up 2 bases and J gave up 4 bases, with 7 bases separating them. CDR1 is DFQATT, CDR2 SNEGSKA, per germline (reference sequence). Written as DNA, the CDR3 is TGCAGTGCTAGAAGACAATCAGATACGCAGTATTTT. Its translation is CSARRQSDTQYF.

V is TRBV20-1 and J is TRBJ2-5, with TRBD2 matching over 9 bases. This CDR3 region has 15 residues. Trimming removed 0 bases from V and 5 bases from J; junction bases left unmatched: 7. Per germline, CDR1 DFQATT and CDR2 SNEGSKA (reference sequence). The chain's CDR3 is CSARDSSGSGETQYF. CDR3 nucleotides: TGCAGTGCTAGAGATAGTAGCGGGAGTGGCGAGACCCAGTACTTC.

CDR3 sequence reads: CASSLGGEGLDTQYF. The CDR3 bases are TGTGCCAGCAGTTTGGGAGGGGAAGGGTTAGATACGCAGTATTTT. The chain combines TRBV28 with TRBJ2-3; 7 positions agree with TRBD2. Germline-derived CDR1 and CDR2 are MDHEN and SYDVKM. The CDR3 extends over 15 amino acids. V lost 3 bases, J lost 5 bases, and 8 bases stayed unmatched.

The chain combines TRBV6-5 with TRBJ2-4; 13 bases agree with TRBD2. The assigned J gene may be wrong: the sequence end matches TRBJ2-5 better. The CDR3 contains 19 residues. Germline CDR1 and CDR2: MNHEY and SVGAGI. The DNA for the CDR3 is TGTGCCAGCAGTAACAGGGGGGGACTAGCGGGATTGTACCAAGAGACCCAGTACTTC. This gives the protein CASSNRGGLAGLYQETQYF.

This clonotype was found a few times. This chain links TRBV29-1 with TRBJ2-7; 8 nucleotides agree with TRBD2. The CDR3 consists of 14 residues. In germline, CDR1 is SQVTM, CDR2 ANQGSEA. Germline trimming cut 7 bases from V and 0 bases from J; bases unmatched to any gene: 8. CDR3 sequence reads: CSAGAGVISYEQYF. The CDR3 DNA reads TGCAGCGCCGGAGCGGGAGTGATCTCCTACGAGCAGTACTTC.

V usage is TRBV18 and J usage is TRBJ2-5; no clear D gene. This CDR3 has 14 residues. V was shortened by 3 bases and J by 3 bases, with 11 bases between the two germline ends. CDR1 is KGHSH, CDR2 LQKENI, per germline. This CDR3 reads CASSPRTLEETQYF. As DNA, the CDR3 is TGTGCCAGCTCACCTCGGACGCTAGAAGAGACCCAGTACTTC.

This clonotype was picked up one time. V and J are TRBV20-1 and TRBJ1-1; D perhaps matches TRBD1 (5 bases). The V end lost 6 bases, the J end lost 1 base, and 12 bases lay between the germline ends. There are 13 residues in the CDR3. CDR1 and CDR2 from the germline V gene are DFQATT and SNEGSKA (reference sequence). The CDR3 region has the DNA TGCAGTGCGTCCGGGGCAGAGAACACTGAAGCTTTCTTT. Residues: CSASGAENTEAFF.

The chain uses TRBV25-1 and TRBJ2-1, with D maybe TRBD1 (6 bases). V was pared by 4 bases and J by 3 bases, with 13 bases between. This CDR3 has 15 amino acids. The germline CDR1 and CDR2 sequences are MGHDK and SYGVNS. In nucleotides, the CDR3 is TGTGCCAGCAGTGTAGCACAGGGTATCTACAATGAGCAGTTCTTC. This gives the protein CASSVAQGIYNEQFF. The variable domain in full, completed from reference TRBV25-1 and TRBJ2-1, reads EADIYQTPRYLVIGTGKKITLECSQTMGHDKMYWYQQDPGMELHLIHYSYGVNSTEKGDLSSESTVSRIRTEHFPLTLESARPSHTSQYLCASSVAQGIYNEQFFGPGTRLTVL.

Of note for this clonotype: At one boundary the junction diverges from the germline segment, which might be a read error. The chain employs TRBV12-3 or TRBV12-4 and TRBJ2-7, with D perhaps assigned TRBD1 or TRBD2 (5 bases each). CDR3 length: 13 residues. This CDR3 is CASRLRDGNERYF. The CDR3 DNA reads TGTGCCAGCAGACTCCGGGACGGCAATGAGCGGTACTTC.

CDR3 nucleotides: TGCAGTGCTAAAAACCCTAGCGGGAGCGGCTACAATGAGCAGTTCTTC. It specifies CSAKNPSGSGYNEQFF. The J gene is TRBJ2-1, the V gene TRBV20-1, with 10 bases lining up with TRBD2. The trim removed 4 bases at V and 3 bases at J, leaving 9 bases unmatched. The CDR3 is made up of 16 amino acids. The germline gives CDR1 DFQATT, CDR2 SNEGSKA (reference sequence).

The V gene is TRBV12-3 or TRBV12-4, the J gene TRBJ2-7, with 10 bases lining up with TRBD2. The J segment lost 7 bases and the V segment lost 6 bases, leaving 12 bases of the junction unmatched. The CDR3 is 15 amino acids. CDR3 coding DNA: TGTGCCAGCAGCCCGACTAGCGGGCAGAGCAATGAGCAGTACTTC. Its translation: CASSPTSGQSNEQYF.

The rearrangement links TRBV7-2 to TRBJ2-5; D may correspond to TRBD1 or TRBD2 (5 bases each). The V and J ends lost 8 bases and 7 bases respectively, with 17 bases between them. The CDR3 is made up of 13 amino acids. The germline gives CDR1 SGHTA, CDR2 FQGNSA. This CDR3 reads CASHGTAPWTQYF. As DNA, the CDR3 is TGTGCCAGCCACGGGACCGCCCCGTGGACCCAGTACTTC.

This clonotype was seen repeatedly, ten times or more. This chain connects TRBV4-3 to TRBJ2-7, with D unresolved. Germline values: CDR1 LGHNA, CDR2 YSLEER. The CDR3 contains 14 residues. The V and J ends lost 0 bases and 7 bases respectively, with 13 bases between them. CDR3 nucleotide sequence: TGCGCCAGCAGCCAAGATAAGGTATTGAGGGAGCAGTACTTC. Its protein product is CASSQDKVLREQYF.

To note about this clonotype: Relative to the germline gene, one junction end is altered; a read error may explain this. J is TRBJ2-3 and V is TRBV27; 10 bases line up with TRBD2. This CDR3 has 16 amino acids. Germline V gene data show CDR1 as MNHEY and CDR2 as SMNVEV (reference sequence). CDR3 DNA sequence: TGTGCCAGCAGTTTAGGGCTAGCGGGAGTGTCAGAGACGCAGTATTTT. It translates to CASSLGLAGVSETQYF.

Notes on this clonotype: The junction differs from germline at one of its ends, possibly a read error. The CDR3, as DNA: TGTGCCAGCAGCCCGATCGGGGGGACGTATGAAAAACGGTTTTTT. This sequence encodes CASSPIGGTYEKRFF. V is TRBV7-9 and J is TRBJ1-4; possibly TRBD1 for D (5 bases). In germline, CDR1 is SEHNR, CDR2 FQNEAQ (reference sequence). The CDR3 extends over 15 amino acids.

V and J are TRBV7-8 and TRBJ2-7; D unresolved. CDR1 is SGHVS and CDR2 is FQNEAQ in the germline V gene. Deletions cut 1 base from V and 3 bases from J, with 10 bases between. The CDR3 is made up of 14 amino acids. CDR3 residues: CASSLVPEYYEQYF. CDR3 sequence (DNA): TGTGCCAGCAGCTTAGTTCCAGAATACTACGAGCAGTACTTC. Combining the CDR3 with reference TRBV7-8 and TRBJ2-7 gives the whole variable domain GAGVSQSPRYKVAKRGQDVALRCDPISGHVSLFWYQQALGQGPEFLTYFQNEAQLDKSGLPSDRFFAERPEGSVSTLKIQRTQQEDSAVYLCASSLVPEYYEQYFGPGTRLTVT.

The chain combines TRBV20-1 with TRBJ2-1; 7 nucleotides align to TRBD2. The germline V gene has CDR1 DFQATT and CDR2 SNEGSKA (reference sequence). Trimming took 0 bases from V and 6 from J; bases not matched to a gene: 11. This CDR3 is built from 16 residues. The CDR3 bases are TGCAGTGCTAGAGACATACGAGCGGGAAGTTCCAATGAGCAGTTCTTC. Translation: CSARDIRAGSSNEQFF.

The chain has TRBV15 and TRBJ2-5; 7 nucleotides match TRBD2. The ends lost 5 bases at V and 11 bases at J; junction bases unmatched: 14. Germline values: CDR1 LNHNV, CDR2 YYDKDF (reference sequence). The CDR3 has 14 amino acids. As DNA, the CDR3 is TGTGCCACCAGCGGTCGGACTAGAAAGGGTGAGCAGTACTTC. It yields the protein CATSGRTRKGEQYF.

V is TRBV20-1 and J is TRBJ1-1; 7 bases are a match to TRBD1. Germline CDR1 DFQATT, CDR2 SNEGSKA (reference sequence). The CDR3 is 13 amino acids. The trim removed 1 base at V and 2 bases at J, leaving 1 base unmatched. The CDR3 DNA follows: TGCAGTGCTAGAGGGGACAGAAACACTGAAGCTTTCTTT. It yields the protein CSARGDRNTEAFF.

This clonotype was seen many times. This chain joins TRBV4-2 and TRBJ2-6; no definite D call. Deletions cut 1 base from V and 0 bases from J, with 4 bases between. This CDR3 has 15 amino acids. Germline V gene sequence: CDR1 LGHNA, CDR2 YNFKEQ. CDR3 coding DNA: TGTGCCAGCAGCCAAGCTGGCTCTGGGGCCAACGTCCTGACTTTC. It yields the protein CASSQAGSGANVLTF.

A word on this clonotype: This may come from a read error, since a much larger clone is one base off. The V and J genes are TRBV12-3 or TRBV12-4 and TRBJ2-7; D unresolved. Trimming shortened V by 6 bases and J by 3 bases, and 18 bases separated the two germline ends. The CDR3 loop spans 15 amino acids. CDR3 region: CASSVPGFSVYEQYF. The CDR3 nucleotides are TGTGCCAGCAGCGTTCCTGGGTTTTCTGTCTACGAGCAGTACTTC.